The T cell receptor beta chain under discussion was sequenced for a study of cytomegalovirus exposure and HLA in healthy donors. At the level of the study: For the roughly 400 genotyped donors, roughly 80% fell within the Caucasian-associated ancestry cluster.

Both 60 Vbeta primers and 13 Jbeta primers went into the PCR. Some clones are missing from TCRdb's copy, which holds only in-frame ones; the method was immunoSEQ multiplex PCR. Among some 150,000 clones, more than 80% were seen once, and the ten largest hold around 4.7%. This receptor was obtained from a woman between 18 and 29 years old in good health and CMV-seropositive. Material: PBMCs.

Written as DNA, the CDR3 is TGCGCCAGCAGCCAGACAGGGAAAGGTTCACCCCTCCACTTT. Its translation is CASSQTGKGSPLHF. The chain employs TRBV5-1 and TRBJ1-6; TRBD1 aligns across 7 bases. The CDR3 is 14 residues long. J was trimmed by 9 bases and V by 4 bases; bases with no gene match: 7. The germline V gene has CDR1 SGHRS and CDR2 YFSETQ.